The 23 T cell receptor beta chains reported below all come from one sample, sequenced in a study of T cells in Graves' hyperthyroidism and ophthalmopathy. RNA transcripts were the template for amplifying TCR beta CDR3 regions. Initially, a first-round RT-PCR of the TCR CDR3 employed the HTBI primer set. TCRdb recomputed calls from the multiplex PCR reads with MiXCR, one row per CDR3 protein. The sample has 350,000 to 400,000 distinct CDR3 sequences, about 16% seen once; the top ten hold 30% to 35%. The material sequenced was blood. These receptor sequences come from a woman under 40 with Graves' hyperthyroidism.

This clonotype was counted at least ten times. The chain uses TRBV20-1 and TRBJ2-7; 14 bases align to TRBD2. Germline loops: CDR1 DFQATT, CDR2 SNEGSKA (reference sequence). V trimming: 6 bases; J trimming: 4 bases; junction bases outside the gene matches: 8. The CDR3 sequence is 15 residues long. The CDR3: CSAQGLAGVMYEQYF. CDR3 sequence (DNA): TGCAGTGCACAGGGACTAGCGGGAGTCATGTACGAGCAGTACTTC.

This clonotype came up many times. The chain has TRBV9 and TRBJ2-3; D ambiguous. V lost 0 bases, J lost 2 bases, and 19 bases lay in between. Per germline, CDR1 SGDLS and CDR2 YYNGEE. CDR3 length: 18 amino acids. DNA for the CDR3: TGTGCCAGCAGCGTAGCTCCGACGGATCCGCGCCACACAGATACGCAGTATTTT. It translates to CASSVAPTDPRHTDTQYF.

V and J are TRBV3-1 and TRBJ2-1; 9 bases match TRBD2. This CDR3 comprises 15 residues. V was pared by 0 bases and J by 9 bases, with 6 bases of the junction left unmatched. CDR1 is LGHDT, CDR2 YNNKEL, per germline (reference sequence). CDR3 in amino acids: CASSQDMRAGGEQFF. The DNA of the CDR3 is TGTGCCAGCAGCCAAGATATGAGAGCGGGAGGTGAGCAGTTCTTC.

Only a few counts were recorded for this clonotype. In DNA form, the CDR3 reads TGTGCCAGCACCAGAGACAGGGGGAGTGAAAAACTGTTTTTT. It translates to CASTRDRGSEKLFF. The chain recombines TRBV6-1 with TRBJ1-4; 9 bases map to TRBD1. Germline CDR1 MNHNS, CDR2 SASEGT. The CDR3 consists of 14 residues. V gave up 7 bases and J gave up 7 bases; unmatched junction bases: 7.

The genes are TRBV5-1 and TRBJ2-1; 7 bases are a match to TRBD2. The CDR3 has 16 residues. Looked up from germline, CDR1 is SGHRS and CDR2 is YFSETQ. V was clipped by 4 bases and J by 4 bases; unmatched bases: 11. The CDR3: CASSLGGQRGYNEQFF. The CDR3 nucleotides are TGCGCCAGCAGCCTCGGTGGCCAGCGGGGATACAATGAGCAGTTCTTC.

The CDR3 sequence: CASSTGQTLAKNIQYF. The CDR3 coding sequence is TGTGCCAGCAGTACCGGACAGACGCTAGCCAAAAACATTCAGTACTTC. The chain recombines TRBV6-1 with TRBJ2-4, with D perhaps matching TRBD1 (6 bases). The CDR3 sequence is 16 residues long. Germline CDR1 reads MNHNS; CDR2 reads SASEGT. Trimming left V 5 bases short and J 0 bases short, with 14 bases between.

This clonotype has a handful of counts. A single base separates this from a much larger clone, so it may be a read error. V gene TRBV28 combines with J gene TRBJ1-2, with D unresolved. Germline V gives CDR1 MDHEN, CDR2 SYDVKM. This CDR3 has 13 residues. Here the CDR3 reads CASSFVESAGCTF. The DNA of the CDR3 is TGTGCCAGCAGTTTCGTCGAGTCGGCGGGCTGCACCTTC.

Ten or more counts support this clonotype. The chain is built from TRBV11-2 and TRBJ2-1; D ambiguous. Germline lookup yields CDR1 SGHAT and CDR2 FQNNGV. The CDR3 sequence is 13 residues long. V lost 1 base to trimming and J lost 7 bases, with 8 bases between them. The CDR3: CASSLVSGNEQFF. The CDR3, as DNA: TGTGCCAGCAGCTTAGTTTCCGGGAATGAGCAGTTCTTC.

Comment on this clonotype: This may stem from a read error, because a much larger clone lies one nucleotide away. This chain links TRBV28 with TRBJ2-1; a weak D match, TRBD1 (6 bases). CDR3 size: 15 residues. The V and J ends lost 8 bases and 5 bases respectively, with 19 bases between them. Germline V lookup: CDR1 MDHEN, CDR2 SYDVKM. CDR3 sequence (DNA): TGTGCCAGCGATACCGGGACAAAACCCAACAATGAGCAGTTCTTC. It is translated as CASDTGTKPNNEQFF.

This clonotype showed up just a few times. The CDR3, as DNA: TGTGCCAGCTCACCAGGCGCGGCGAACACCGGGGAGCTGTTTTTT. It yields the protein CASSPGAANTGELFF. The J gene is TRBJ2-2, the V gene TRBV18; D uncertain. There are 15 residues in the CDR3. V was shortened by 2 bases and J by 0 bases, with 7 bases between the two germline ends. Germline CDR1 and CDR2: KGHSH and LQKENI.

The rearrangement joins TRBV27 to TRBJ2-5; 9 bases match TRBD2. The J segment lost 4 bases and the V segment lost 3 bases, leaving 3 bases of the junction unmatched. The CDR3 is made up of 14 amino acids. The germline V gene encodes CDR1 MNHEY and CDR2 SMNVEV (reference sequence). Here the CDR3 DNA reads TGTGCCAGCAGTTTGATAGCGGGAGTAGAGACCCAGTACTTC. Residues: CASSLIAGVETQYF.

This clonotype has a count of ten or more. The chain couples TRBV20-1 to TRBJ2-3; perhaps TRBD2 as D (6 bases). The ends were cut back, 4 bases at V and 4 bases at J, with 18 bases in the middle. Germline assignment: CDR1 DFQATT and CDR2 SNEGSKA (reference sequence). The CDR3 loop spans 15 amino acids. The CDR3: CSAKRRGMVADTQYF. CDR3 DNA sequence: TGCAGTGCTAAACGGAGGGGTATGGTGGCAGATACGCAGTATTTT.

This clonotype was seen repeatedly, ten times or more. The rearrangement uses TRBV28 and TRBJ2-2; TRBD2 aligns across 12 bases. Germline values: CDR1 MDHEN, CDR2 SYDVKM. V shed 5 bases and J 5 bases; nucleotides not matched to a gene: 3. This CDR3 contains 15 residues. DNA of the CDR3: TGTGCCAGCAGTCCACTAGCGGGAGGAACCGGGGAGCTGTTTTTT. It translates to CASSPLAGGTGELFF. The variable domain in full, with the rest retrieved from reference TRBV28 and TRBJ2-2, is DVKVTQSSRYLVKRTGEKVFLECVQDMDHENMFWYRQDPGLGLRLIYFSYDVKMKEKGDIPEGYSVSREKKERFSLILESASTNQTSMYLCASSPLAGGTGELFFGEGSRLTVL.

There are a few counts of this clonotype. DNA of the CDR3: TGTGCTGCACAGGTTAGGTCCATGAACACTGAAGCTTTCTTT. Its protein product is CAAQVRSMNTEAFF. This sequence joins TRBV6-1 and TRBJ1-1; a weak D match, TRBD1 (5 bases). Germline CDR1 is MNHNS and CDR2 is SASEGT. The CDR3 consists of 14 residues.

This rearrangement joins TRBV13 to TRBJ2-4; maybe TRBD2 (5 bases). Trimming took off 3 bases at V and 6 bases at J, with 12 bases between the two ends. Germline lookup yields CDR1 PRHDT and CDR2 FYEKMQ (reference sequence). The CDR3 extends over 14 amino acids. The CDR3 nucleotides read TGTGCCAGCAGCTTGTCATCAGCGGCAAACATTCAGTACTTC. It encodes CASSLSSAANIQYF. Together with reference TRBV13 and TRBJ2-4, the CDR3 gives the full variable domain: AAGVIQSPRHLIKEKRETATLKCYPIPRHDTVYWYQQGPGQDPQFLISFYEKMQSDKGSIPDRFSAQQFSDYHSELNMSSLELGDSALYFCASSLSSAANIQYFGAGTRLSVL.

The V call is TRBV5-4, the J call TRBJ2-2; tentatively, D is TRBD1 or TRBD2 (5 bases each). V was cut by 4 bases and J by 5 bases, with 15 bases left in between. Germline assignment: CDR1 SGHNT and CDR2 YYREEE (reference sequence). This CDR3 contains 15 residues. The CDR3 protein is CASSPEAGRTGELFF. In DNA, the CDR3 is TGTGCCAGCAGCCCGGAGGCAGGGAGAACCGGGGAGCTGTTTTTT. Supplemented by reference TRBV5-4 and TRBJ2-2, the full variable domain reads ETGVTQSPTHLIKTRGQQVTLRCSSQSGHNTVSWYQQALGQGPQFIFQYYREEENGRGNFPPRFSGLQFPNYSSELNVNALELDDSALYLCASSPEAGRTGELFFGEGSRLTVL.

The table lists this clonotype with a few counts. The V gene is TRBV28, the J gene TRBJ1-5, with TRBD1 as a possible D gene (6 bases). Germline CDR1 is MDHEN and CDR2 is SYDVKM. V gave up 7 bases and J gave up 1 base, with 23 bases separating them. This CDR3 has 18 amino acids. The CDR3 region is CASIKGGDRSSSNQPQHF. As DNA, the CDR3 is TGTGCCAGCATTAAGGGGGGAGACAGGTCATCGAGCAATCAGCCCCAGCATTTT. Variable domain in full (rest from reference TRBV28 and TRBJ1-5): DVKVTQSSRYLVKRTGEKVFLECVQDMDHENMFWYRQDPGLGLRLIYFSYDVKMKEKGDIPEGYSVSREKKERFSLILESASTNQTSMYLCASIKGGDRSSSNQPQHFGDGTRLSIL.

The gene calls are TRBV20-1 and TRBJ1-2; D is undetermined. V lost 0 bases and J 7 bases, leaving 9 bases between the germline ends. This CDR3 comprises 12 residues. From germline, CDR1 is DFQATT and CDR2 SNEGSKA (reference sequence). The CDR3 here is CSARDGEVGYTF. The DNA of the CDR3 is TGCAGTGCTAGAGATGGGGAGGTTGGCTACACCTTC.

The rearrangement joins TRBV15 to TRBJ2-7; no reliable D call. This CDR3 contains 14 residues. V gave up 9 bases and J gave up 2 bases, with 17 bases separating them. CDR1 and CDR2 (germline): LNHNV, YYDKDF (reference sequence). The CDR3 nucleotides read TGTGCCACGTCTTGGCTCCTCCCACCCTACGAGCAGTACTTC. This encodes CATSWLLPPYEQYF.

This clonotype occurred a few times. The V gene is TRBV28, the J gene TRBJ2-7; 10 bases align to TRBD1. The CDR3 is 16 amino acids. CDR1 is MDHEN, CDR2 SYDVKM, per germline. Unmatched junction bases numbered 9, after V lost 6 bases and J lost 1 base. As DNA, the CDR3 is TGTGCCAGCAGCCCACCCGGACAGGGGGAATCCTACGAGCAGTACTTC. Translating it yields CASSPPGQGESYEQYF.

Ten or more counts support this clonotype. V gene TRBV11-2 combines with J gene TRBJ2-1; the D is unclear. CDR3 length: 15 amino acids. Trimming removed 2 bases at V and 0 bases at J, with 8 bases between. Germline assignment: CDR1 SGHAT and CDR2 FQNNGV. The CDR3 loop is CASSLFRSSYNEQFF. The CDR3 DNA is TGTGCCAGCAGCTTATTCCGGAGCTCCTACAATGAGCAGTTCTTC.

The DNA for the CDR3 is TGTGCCAGCTCACCAAGGGGCGCCGAGAATGAAAAACTGTTTTTT. It specifies CASSPRGAENEKLFF. The genes are TRBV18 and TRBJ1-4, with D possibly TRBD1 on 5 matching bases. V was cut by 2 bases and J by 5 bases, with 12 bases left in between. This CDR3 region has 15 residues. CDR1 is KGHSH, CDR2 LQKENI, per germline.

The chain recombines TRBV9 with TRBJ2-1; 8 bases align to TRBD2. After removal of 0 bases from V and 9 bases from J, the junction contained 5 bases not matched to a gene. CDR3 length equals 14 residues. Germline loops: CDR1 SGDLS, CDR2 YYNGEE. As DNA, the CDR3 is TGTGCCAGCAGCGTAGTAACGGGAGGGGGTGAGCAGTTCTTC. Translating gives CASSVVTGGGEQFF.